The 5 T cell receptor beta chains listed next were all sequenced from one sample in a study of T cells in Graves' hyperthyroidism and ophthalmopathy. RNA transcripts served as the template for amplifying TCR beta CDR3 regions. First-round RT-PCR targeting the TCR CDR3 was performed with the HTBI primer set. TCRdb reprocessed the multiplex PCR reads with MiXCR, giving one entry per CDR3 protein. The sample includes some 490,000 distinct CDR3 sequences, around a fifth seen only once; the top ten take roughly 49%. Material for sequencing was blood. The receptors derive from a woman in her 70s with Graves' ophthalmopathy.

The chain couples TRBV20-1 to TRBJ2-7, with 8 bases matching TRBD1. The CDR3 sequence is 12 residues long. J lost 4 bases, V lost 6 bases, and 5 bases had no gene match. Germline V lookup: CDR1 DFQATT, CDR2 SNEGSKA (reference sequence). The CDR3 nucleotides are TGCAGTGCGGGGCGGGACAGGTACGAGCAGTACTTC. Translating it yields CSAGRDRYEQYF.

This chain links TRBV3-1 with TRBJ2-7; tentatively, D is TRBD2 (6 bases). Germline-derived CDR1 and CDR2 are LGHDT and YNNKEL (reference sequence). This CDR3 region has 16 residues. With 1 base removed from V and 4 bases from J, the gap between germline ends came to 17 bases. CDR3 bases: TGTGCCAGCAGCCAAGTGCGTTTAGCGGCTCTGTACGAGCAGTACTTC. Translated: CASSQVRLAALYEQYF.

This clonotype was counted between two and nine times. The chain joins TRBV5-1 to TRBJ2-7; the D gene is possibly TRBD1 (6 bases). CDR3 size: 16 residues. V lost 5 bases and J lost 3, with 21 bases in between. Germline V gene sequence: CDR1 SGHRS, CDR2 YFSETQ. CDR3 DNA sequence: TGCGCCAGCAGATCATACAGGGTACTCTTCTGCTACGAGCAGTACTTC. Its protein is CASRSYRVLFCYEQYF.

This clonotype has just a few counts. The chain employs TRBV7-2 and TRBJ2-1; 7 bases map to TRBD2. J gave up 9 bases and V 5 bases, and 13 bases lay outside the gene matches. Germline CDR1 and CDR2: SGHTA and FQGNSA. CDR3 size: 15 residues. The CDR3 sequence is CASSQILASGVEQFF. The CDR3 region has the DNA TGTGCCAGCAGCCAAATACTAGCGTCTGGGGTTGAGCAGTTCTTC.

The chain is built from TRBV5-1 and TRBJ1-1; D gene ambiguous. This CDR3 comprises 14 residues. Trimming removed 0 bases at V and 1 base at J, with 7 bases between. Germline CDR1 reads SGHRS; CDR2 reads YFSETQ. The CDR3 DNA follows: TGCGCCAGCAGCTTGGAGGCGGGGAACACTGAAGCTTTCTTT. Its translation is CASSLEAGNTEAFF. Complete variable domain (other parts from reference TRBV5-1 and TRBJ1-1): KAGVTQTPRYLIKTRGQQVTLSCSPISGHRSVSWYQQTPGQGLQFLFEYFSETQRNKGNFPGRFSGRQFSNSRSEMNVSTLELGDSALYLCASSLEAGNTEAFFGQGTRLTVV.